These 3 T cell receptor beta chains were sequenced from one sample in a study of early T cells in non-severe SARS-CoV-2 infection. Each CDR3 protein is one row after TCRdb ran MiXCR on the 5' RACE reads. Counted here are roughly 50,000 distinct CDR3 sequences, approximately 7.5% occurring once; the ten biggest clones make up around 6.1%. Sequencing was performed on whole blood. The receptor set was obtained from an adult who was a healthcare worker with PCR-confirmed SARS-CoV-2 infection or an uninfected control (not recorded which).

The J gene is TRBJ2-2, the V gene TRBV18; 8 bases line up with TRBD1. Germline CDR1 and CDR2: KGHSH and LQKENI. This CDR3 is built from 16 residues. Losses at the gene ends were 0 bases for V and 4 bases for J; bases not matched to a gene: 4. CDR3 sequence: CASSPPGQGSTGELFF. CDR3 nucleotides: TGTGCCAGCTCACCACCCGGACAGGGCAGCACCGGGGAGCTGTTTTTT.

This clonotype turned up a few times. This rearrangement joins TRBV20-1 to TRBJ2-3; TRBD2 agrees at 8 bases. The CDR3 has 14 residues. CDR1 and CDR2 from the germline V gene are DFQATT and SNEGSKA (reference sequence). With 7 bases clipped from V and 6 bases from J, the junction kept 12 bases outside the gene matches. As DNA, the CDR3 is TGCAGTGATAGCGGGCTAGCGGGCTCGGATACGCAGTATTTT. This encodes CSDSGLAGSDTQYF.

This clonotype came up a few times. The V gene is TRBV27, the J gene TRBJ2-3; D is possibly TRBD2 (5 bases). Trimming took off 2 bases at V and 11 bases at J, with 20 bases between the two ends. Germline V lookup: CDR1 MNHEY, CDR2 SMNVEV (reference sequence). The CDR3 extends over 15 amino acids. The CDR3 loop reads CASSLAPISGIGQYF. The CDR3 DNA follows: TGTGCCAGCAGTTTAGCACCAATATCGGGGATAGGGCAGTATTTT.